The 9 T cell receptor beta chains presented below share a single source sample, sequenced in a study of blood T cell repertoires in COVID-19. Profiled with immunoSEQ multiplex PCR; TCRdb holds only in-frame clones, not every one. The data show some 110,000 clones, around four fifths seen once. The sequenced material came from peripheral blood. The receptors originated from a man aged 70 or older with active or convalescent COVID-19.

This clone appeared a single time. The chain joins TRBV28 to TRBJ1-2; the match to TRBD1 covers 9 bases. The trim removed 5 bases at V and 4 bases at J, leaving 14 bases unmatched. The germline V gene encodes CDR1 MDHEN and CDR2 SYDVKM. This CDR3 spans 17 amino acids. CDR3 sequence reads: CASSPAGTGFNSYGYTF. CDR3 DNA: TGTGCCAGCAGTCCAGCCGGGACAGGGTTTAATAGCTATGGCTACACCTTC.

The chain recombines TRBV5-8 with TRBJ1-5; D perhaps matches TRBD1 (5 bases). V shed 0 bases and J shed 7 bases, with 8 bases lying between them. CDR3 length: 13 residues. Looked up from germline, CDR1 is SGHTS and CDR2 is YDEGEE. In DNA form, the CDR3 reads TGTGCCAGCAGCTTGGCAGGGATCCAGCCCCAGCATTTT. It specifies CASSLAGIQPQHF.

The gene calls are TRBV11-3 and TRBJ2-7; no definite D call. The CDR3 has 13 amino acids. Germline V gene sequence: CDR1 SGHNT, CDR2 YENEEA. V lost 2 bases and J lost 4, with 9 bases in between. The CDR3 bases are TGTGCCAGCAGCTTACTTTTTTATTACGAGCAGTACTTC. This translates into CASSLLFYYEQYF.

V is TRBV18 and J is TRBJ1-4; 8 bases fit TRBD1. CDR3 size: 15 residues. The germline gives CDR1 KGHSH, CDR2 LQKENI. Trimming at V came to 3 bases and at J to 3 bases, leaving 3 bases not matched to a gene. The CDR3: CASSPRTGPNEKLFF. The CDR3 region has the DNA TGTGCCAGCTCACCTCGGACAGGGCCTAATGAAAAACTGTTTTTT.

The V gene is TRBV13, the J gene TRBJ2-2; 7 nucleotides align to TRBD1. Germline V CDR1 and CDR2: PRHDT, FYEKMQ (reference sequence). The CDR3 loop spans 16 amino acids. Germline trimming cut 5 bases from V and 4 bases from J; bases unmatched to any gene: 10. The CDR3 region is CASSARQGSRTGELFF. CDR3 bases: TGTGCCAGCAGCGCCCGACAGGGATCTCGCACCGGGGAGCTGTTTTTT.

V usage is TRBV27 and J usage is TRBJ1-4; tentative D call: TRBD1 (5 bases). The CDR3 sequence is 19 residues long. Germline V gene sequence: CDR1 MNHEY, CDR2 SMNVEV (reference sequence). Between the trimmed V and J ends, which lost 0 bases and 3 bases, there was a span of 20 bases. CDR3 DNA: TGTGCCAGCAGTTTATCAAGAGGTTCAGGGTTCGCGCCTAATGAAAAACTGTTTTTT. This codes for CASSLSRGSGFAPNEKLFF.

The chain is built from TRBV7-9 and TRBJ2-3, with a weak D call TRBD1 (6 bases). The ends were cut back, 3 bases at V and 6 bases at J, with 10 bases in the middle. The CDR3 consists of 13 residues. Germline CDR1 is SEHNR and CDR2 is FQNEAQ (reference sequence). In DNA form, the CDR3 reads TGTGCCAGCAGCTTGACAGGTTTCGATACGCAGTATTTT. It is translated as CASSLTGFDTQYF.

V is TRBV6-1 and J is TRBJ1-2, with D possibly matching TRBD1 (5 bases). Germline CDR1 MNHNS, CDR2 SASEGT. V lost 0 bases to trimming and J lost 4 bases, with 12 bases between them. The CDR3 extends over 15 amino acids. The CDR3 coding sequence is TGTGCCAGCAGTGAAGCGCGAGGAGGGGCCTATGGCTACACCTTC. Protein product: CASSEARGGAYGYTF.

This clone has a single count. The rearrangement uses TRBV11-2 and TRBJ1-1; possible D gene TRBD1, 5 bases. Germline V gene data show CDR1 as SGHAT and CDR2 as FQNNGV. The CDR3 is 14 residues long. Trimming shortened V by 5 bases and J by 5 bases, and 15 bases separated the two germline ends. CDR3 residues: CASSLRLDSTEAFF. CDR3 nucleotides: TGTGCCAGCAGCCTAAGATTAGACAGTACTGAAGCTTTCTTT.